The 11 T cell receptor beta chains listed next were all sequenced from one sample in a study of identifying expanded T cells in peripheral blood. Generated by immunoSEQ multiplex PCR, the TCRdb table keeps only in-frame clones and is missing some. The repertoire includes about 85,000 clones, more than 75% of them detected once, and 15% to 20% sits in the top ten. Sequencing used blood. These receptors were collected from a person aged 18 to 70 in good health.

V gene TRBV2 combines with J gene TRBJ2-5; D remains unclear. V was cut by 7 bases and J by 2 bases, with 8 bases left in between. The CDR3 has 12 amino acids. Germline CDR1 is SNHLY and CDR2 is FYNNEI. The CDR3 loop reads CASNVDQETQYF. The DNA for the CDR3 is TGTGCCAGCAATGTAGATCAAGAGACCCAGTACTTC.

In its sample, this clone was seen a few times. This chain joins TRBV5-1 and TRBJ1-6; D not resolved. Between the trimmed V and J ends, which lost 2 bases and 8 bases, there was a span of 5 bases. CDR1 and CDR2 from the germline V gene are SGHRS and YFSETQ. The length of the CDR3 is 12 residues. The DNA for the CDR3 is TGCGCCAGCAGCTTAGCTGATTCACCCCTCCACTTT. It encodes CASSLADSPLHF.

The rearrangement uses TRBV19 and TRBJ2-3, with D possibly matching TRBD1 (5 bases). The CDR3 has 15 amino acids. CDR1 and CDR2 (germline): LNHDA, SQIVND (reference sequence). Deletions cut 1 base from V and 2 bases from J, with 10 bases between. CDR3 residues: CASSIGEGATDTQYF. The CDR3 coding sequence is TGTGCCAGTAGTATAGGGGAAGGGGCCACAGATACGCAGTATTTT. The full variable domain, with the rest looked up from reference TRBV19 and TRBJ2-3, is DGGITQSPKYLFRKEGQNVTLSCEQNLNHDAMYWYRQDPGQGLRLIYYSQIVNDFQKGDIAEGYSVSREKKESFPLTVTSAQKNPTAFYLCASSIGEGATDTQYFGPGTRLTVL.

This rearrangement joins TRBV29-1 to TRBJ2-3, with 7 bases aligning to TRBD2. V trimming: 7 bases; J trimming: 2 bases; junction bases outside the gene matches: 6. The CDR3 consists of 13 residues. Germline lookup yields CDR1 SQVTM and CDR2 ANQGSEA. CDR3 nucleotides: TGCAGCGGGGGGGGGACCCTCACAGATACGCAGTATTTT. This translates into CSGGGTLTDTQYF.

The CDR3 coding sequence is TGTGCCAGCAGCCAGGACAGCCTGGAAGAGACCCAGTACTTC. Translating gives CASSQDSLEETQYF. The chain employs TRBV7-9 and TRBJ2-5; weak D call: TRBD1 (6 bases). The CDR3 is 14 amino acids. Trimming took off 5 bases at V and 3 bases at J, with 13 bases between the two ends. CDR1 and CDR2 from the germline V gene are SEHNR and FQNEAQ (reference sequence). Using reference TRBV7-9 and TRBJ2-5 for the parts outside the CDR3, the full variable domain is DTGVSQNPRHKITKRGQNVTFRCDPISEHNRLYWYRQTLGQGPEFLTYFQNEAQLEKSRLLSDRFSAERPKGSFSTLEIQRTEQGDSAMYLCASSQDSLEETQYFGPGTRLLVL.

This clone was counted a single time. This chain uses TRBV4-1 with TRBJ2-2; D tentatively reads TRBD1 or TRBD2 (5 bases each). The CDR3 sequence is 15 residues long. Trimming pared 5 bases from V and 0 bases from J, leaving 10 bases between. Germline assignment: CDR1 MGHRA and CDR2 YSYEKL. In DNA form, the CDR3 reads TGCGCCAGCAGCGCCGGGACGGCGAACACCGGGGAGCTGTTTTTT. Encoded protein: CASSAGTANTGELFF.

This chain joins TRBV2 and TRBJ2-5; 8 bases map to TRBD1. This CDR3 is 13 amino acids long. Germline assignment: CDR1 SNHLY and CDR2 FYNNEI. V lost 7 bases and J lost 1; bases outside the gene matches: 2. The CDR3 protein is CASKGQVQETQYF. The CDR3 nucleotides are TGTGCCAGCAAGGGACAGGTCCAAGAGACCCAGTACTTC.

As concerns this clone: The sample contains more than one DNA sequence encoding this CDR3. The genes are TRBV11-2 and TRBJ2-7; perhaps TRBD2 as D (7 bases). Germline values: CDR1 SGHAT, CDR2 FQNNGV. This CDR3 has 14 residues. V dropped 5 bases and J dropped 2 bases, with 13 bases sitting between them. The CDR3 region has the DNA TGTGCCAGCAGCCTAGGGGGGGGGCCCTACGAGCAGTACTTC. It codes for CASSLGGGPYEQYF.

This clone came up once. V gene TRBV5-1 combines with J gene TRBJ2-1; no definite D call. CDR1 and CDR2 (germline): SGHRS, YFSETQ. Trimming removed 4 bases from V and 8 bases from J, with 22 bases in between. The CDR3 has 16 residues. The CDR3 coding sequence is TGCGCCAGCAGCCCGTCAGAGAACCCCCAATGGGATGAGCAGTTCTTC. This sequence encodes CASSPSENPQWDEQFF.

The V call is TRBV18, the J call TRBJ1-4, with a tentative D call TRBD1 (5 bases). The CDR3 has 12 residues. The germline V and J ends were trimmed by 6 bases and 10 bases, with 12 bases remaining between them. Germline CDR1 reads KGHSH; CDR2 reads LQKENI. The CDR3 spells CASSQTGGKLFF. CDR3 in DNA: TGTGCCAGCTCTCAGACGGGGGGAAAACTGTTTTTT.

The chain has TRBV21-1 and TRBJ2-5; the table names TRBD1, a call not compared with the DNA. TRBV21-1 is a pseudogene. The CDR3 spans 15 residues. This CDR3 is CASSPAAGLQETQYF. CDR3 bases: TGTGCCAGCTCTCCGGCGGCAGGGCTCCAAGAGACCCAGTACTTC.